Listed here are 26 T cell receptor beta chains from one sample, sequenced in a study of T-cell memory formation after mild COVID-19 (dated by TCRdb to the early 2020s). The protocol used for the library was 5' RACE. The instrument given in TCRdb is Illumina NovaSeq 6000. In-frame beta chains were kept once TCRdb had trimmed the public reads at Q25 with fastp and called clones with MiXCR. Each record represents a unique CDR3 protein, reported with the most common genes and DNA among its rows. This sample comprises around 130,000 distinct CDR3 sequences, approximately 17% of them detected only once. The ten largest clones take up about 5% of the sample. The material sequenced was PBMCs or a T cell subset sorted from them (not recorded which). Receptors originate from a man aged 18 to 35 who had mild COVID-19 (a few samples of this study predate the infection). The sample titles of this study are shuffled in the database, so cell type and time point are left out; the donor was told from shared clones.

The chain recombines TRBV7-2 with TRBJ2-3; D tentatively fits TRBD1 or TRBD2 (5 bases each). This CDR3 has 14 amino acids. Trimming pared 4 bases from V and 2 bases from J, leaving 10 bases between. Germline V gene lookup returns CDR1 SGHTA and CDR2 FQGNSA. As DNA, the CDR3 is TGTGCCAGCAGCTGGGACGGACACACAGATACGCAGTATTTT. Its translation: CASSWDGHTDTQYF.

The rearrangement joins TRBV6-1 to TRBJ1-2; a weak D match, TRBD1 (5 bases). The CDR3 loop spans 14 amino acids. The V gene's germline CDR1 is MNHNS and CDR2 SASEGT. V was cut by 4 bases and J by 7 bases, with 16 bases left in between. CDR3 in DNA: TGTGCCAGCAGTGCGACAGCATCGGTGGCTGGCTACACCTTC. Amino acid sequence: CASSATASVAGYTF.

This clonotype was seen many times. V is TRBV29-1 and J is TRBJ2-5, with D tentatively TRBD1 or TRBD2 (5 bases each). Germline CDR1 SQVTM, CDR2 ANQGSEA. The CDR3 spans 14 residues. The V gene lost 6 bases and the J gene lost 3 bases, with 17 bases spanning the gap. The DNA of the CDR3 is TGCAGCGTGGGGAGTCAGGGCGTTAAAGAGACCCAGTACTTC. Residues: CSVGSQGVKETQYF.

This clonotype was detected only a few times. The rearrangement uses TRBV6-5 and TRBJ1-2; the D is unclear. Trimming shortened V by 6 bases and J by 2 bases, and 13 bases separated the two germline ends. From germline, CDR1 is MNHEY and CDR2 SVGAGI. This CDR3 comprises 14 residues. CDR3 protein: CASRTPGSNYGYTF. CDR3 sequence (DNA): TGTGCCAGCAGAACCCCGGGCTCGAACTATGGCTACACCTTC.

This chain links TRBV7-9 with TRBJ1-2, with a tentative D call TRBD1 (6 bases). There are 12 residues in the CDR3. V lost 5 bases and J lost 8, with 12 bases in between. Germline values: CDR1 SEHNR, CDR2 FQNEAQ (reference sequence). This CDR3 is CASSRTVGGYTF. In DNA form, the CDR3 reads TGTGCCAGCAGCCGGACAGTGGGGGGCTACACCTTC. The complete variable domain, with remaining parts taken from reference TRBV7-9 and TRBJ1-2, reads DTGVSQNPRHKITKRGQNVTFRCDPISEHNRLYWYRQTLGQGPEFLTYFQNEAQLEKSRLLSDRFSAERPKGSFSTLEIQRTEQGDSAMYLCASSRTVGGYTFGSGTRLTVV.

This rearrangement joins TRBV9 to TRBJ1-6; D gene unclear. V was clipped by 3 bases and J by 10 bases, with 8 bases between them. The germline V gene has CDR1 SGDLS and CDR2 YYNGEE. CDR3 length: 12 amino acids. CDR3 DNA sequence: TGTGCCAGCAGCGCGGGCGGGTCACCCCTCCACTTT. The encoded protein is CASSAGGSPLHF.

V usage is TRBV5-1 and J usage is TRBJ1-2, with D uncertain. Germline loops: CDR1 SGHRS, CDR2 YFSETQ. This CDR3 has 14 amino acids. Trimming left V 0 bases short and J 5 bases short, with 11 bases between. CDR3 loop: CASSLVTENYGYTF. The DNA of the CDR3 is TGCGCCAGCAGCTTGGTTACAGAAAATTATGGCTACACCTTC.

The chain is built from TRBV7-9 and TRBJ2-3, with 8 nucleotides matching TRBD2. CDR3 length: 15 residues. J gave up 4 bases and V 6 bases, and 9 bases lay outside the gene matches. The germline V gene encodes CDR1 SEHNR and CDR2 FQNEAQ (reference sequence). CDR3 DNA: TGTGCCAGCAGTCCGCGGGGGGCCAGCTCAGATACGCAGTATTTT. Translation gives CASSPRGASSDTQYF.

This chain's CDR3 is CASSGTVPSTDTQYF. In nucleotides, the CDR3 is TGTGCCAGCAGTGGGACGGTCCCCAGCACAGATACGCAGTATTTT. The gene calls are TRBV2 and TRBJ2-3; no clear D. This CDR3 spans 15 amino acids. Looked up from germline, CDR1 is SNHLY and CDR2 is FYNNEI. V lost 4 bases and J lost 0, with 11 bases in between.

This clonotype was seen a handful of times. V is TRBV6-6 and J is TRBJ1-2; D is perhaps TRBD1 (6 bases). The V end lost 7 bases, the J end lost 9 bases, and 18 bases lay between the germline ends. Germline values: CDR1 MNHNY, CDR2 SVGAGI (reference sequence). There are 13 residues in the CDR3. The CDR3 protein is CASTEPPRGRYTF. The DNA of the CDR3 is TGTGCCAGCACCGAACCGCCCAGGGGACGCTACACCTTC.

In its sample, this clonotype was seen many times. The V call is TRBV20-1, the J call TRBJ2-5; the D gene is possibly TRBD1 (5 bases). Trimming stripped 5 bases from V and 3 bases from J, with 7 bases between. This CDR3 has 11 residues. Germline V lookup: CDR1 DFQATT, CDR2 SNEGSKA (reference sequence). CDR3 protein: CSASTEETQYF. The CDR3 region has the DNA TGCAGTGCTTCGACAGAAGAGACCCAGTACTTC.

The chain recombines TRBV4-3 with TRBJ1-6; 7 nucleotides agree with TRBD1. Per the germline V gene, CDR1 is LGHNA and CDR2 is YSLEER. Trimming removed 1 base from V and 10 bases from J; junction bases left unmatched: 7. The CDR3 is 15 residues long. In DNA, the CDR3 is TGCGCCAGCAGCCAAGCCGACAGGGTGGGCTCACCCCTCCACTTT. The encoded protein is CASSQADRVGSPLHF.

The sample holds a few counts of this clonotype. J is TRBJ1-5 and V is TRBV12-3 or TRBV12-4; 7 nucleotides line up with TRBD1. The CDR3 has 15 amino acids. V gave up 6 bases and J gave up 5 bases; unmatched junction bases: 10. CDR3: CASRPGQRADQPQHF. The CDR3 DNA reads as TGTGCCAGCAGACCGGGACAGAGAGCCGATCAGCCCCAGCATTTT.

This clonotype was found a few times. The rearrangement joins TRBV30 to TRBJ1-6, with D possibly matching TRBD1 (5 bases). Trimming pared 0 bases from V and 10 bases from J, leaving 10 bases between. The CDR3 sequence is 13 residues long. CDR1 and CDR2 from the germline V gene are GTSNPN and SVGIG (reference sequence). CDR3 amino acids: CAWSVQAGSPLHF. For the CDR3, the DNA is TGTGCCTGGAGTGTACAGGCCGGATCACCCCTCCACTTT.

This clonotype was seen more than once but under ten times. CDR3 protein: CASSVDSLRAEQYF. CDR3 nucleotide sequence: TGTGCCAGCAGCGTAGATAGCCTGCGCGCCGAGCAGTACTTC. V usage is TRBV9 and J usage is TRBJ2-7; no clear D gene. Trimming shortened V by 0 bases and J by 6 bases, and 13 bases separated the two germline ends. Germline assignment: CDR1 SGDLS and CDR2 YYNGEE. The CDR3 extends over 14 amino acids.

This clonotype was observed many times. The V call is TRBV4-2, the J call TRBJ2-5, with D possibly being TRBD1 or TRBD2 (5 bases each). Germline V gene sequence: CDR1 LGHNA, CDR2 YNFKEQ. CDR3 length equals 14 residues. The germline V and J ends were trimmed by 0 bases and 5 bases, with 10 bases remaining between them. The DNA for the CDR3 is TGTGCCAGCAGCCAAGATGAGGGGTTGGAGACCCAGTACTTC. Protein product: CASSQDEGLETQYF.

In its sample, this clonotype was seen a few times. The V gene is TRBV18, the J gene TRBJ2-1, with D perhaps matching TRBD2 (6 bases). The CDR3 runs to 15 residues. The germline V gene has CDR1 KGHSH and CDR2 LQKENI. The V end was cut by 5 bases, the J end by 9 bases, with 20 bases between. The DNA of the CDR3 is TGTGCCAGCTCAGCTGGAGAAGCGGGCGCACGTGAGCAGTTCTTC. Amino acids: CASSAGEAGAREQFF.

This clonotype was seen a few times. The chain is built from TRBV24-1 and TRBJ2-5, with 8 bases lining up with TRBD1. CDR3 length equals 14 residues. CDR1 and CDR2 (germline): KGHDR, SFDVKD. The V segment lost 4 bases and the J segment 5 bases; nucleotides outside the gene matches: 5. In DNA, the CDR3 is TGTGCCACCAGTGACAGGACAGGGCTGGAGACCCAGTACTTC. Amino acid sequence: CATSDRTGLETQYF.

CDR3 coding DNA: TGTGCCACTCAGGACGGGATTCAATCACCCCTCCACTTT. Translation: CATQDGIQSPLHF. The chain is built from TRBV24-1 and TRBJ1-6; D not resolved. V lost 10 bases, J lost 10 bases, and 16 bases lay in between. This CDR3 spans 13 amino acids. Germline lookup yields CDR1 KGHDR and CDR2 SFDVKD.

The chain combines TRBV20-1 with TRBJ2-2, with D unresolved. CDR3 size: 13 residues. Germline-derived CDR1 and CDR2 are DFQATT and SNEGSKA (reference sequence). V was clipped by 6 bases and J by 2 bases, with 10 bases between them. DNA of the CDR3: TGCAGTGCCCTAGTTCCTAACACCGGGGAGCTGTTTTTT. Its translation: CSALVPNTGELFF.

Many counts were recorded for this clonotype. This CDR3 is CASSSTSGAFYEQYF. DNA for the CDR3: TGTGCCAGCAGCTCAACTAGCGGGGCTTTCTACGAGCAGTACTTC. The chain links TRBV7-2 to TRBJ2-7, with 10 bases lining up with TRBD2. This CDR3 comprises 15 residues. Germline-derived CDR1 and CDR2 are SGHTA and FQGNSA. The ends lost 4 bases at V and 3 bases at J; junction bases unmatched: 6.

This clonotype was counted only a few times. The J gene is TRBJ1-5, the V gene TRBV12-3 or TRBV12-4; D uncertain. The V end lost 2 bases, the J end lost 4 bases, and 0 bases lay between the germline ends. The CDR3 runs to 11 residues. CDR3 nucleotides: TGTGCCAGCAGTTTAAATCAGCCCCAGCATTTT. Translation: CASSLNQPQHF.

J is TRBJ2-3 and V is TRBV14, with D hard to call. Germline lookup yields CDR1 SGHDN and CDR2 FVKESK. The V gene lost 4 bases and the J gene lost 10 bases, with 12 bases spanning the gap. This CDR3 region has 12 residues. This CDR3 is CASSPFEGAQYF. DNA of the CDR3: TGTGCCAGCAGCCCCTTCGAAGGAGCGCAGTATTTT.

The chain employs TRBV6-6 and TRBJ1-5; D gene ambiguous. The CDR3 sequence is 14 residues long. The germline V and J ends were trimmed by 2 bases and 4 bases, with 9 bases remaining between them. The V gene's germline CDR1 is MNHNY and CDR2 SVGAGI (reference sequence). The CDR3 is CASSYPDRNQPQHF. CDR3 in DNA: TGTGCCAGCAGTTACCCGGACCGTAATCAGCCCCAGCATTTT.

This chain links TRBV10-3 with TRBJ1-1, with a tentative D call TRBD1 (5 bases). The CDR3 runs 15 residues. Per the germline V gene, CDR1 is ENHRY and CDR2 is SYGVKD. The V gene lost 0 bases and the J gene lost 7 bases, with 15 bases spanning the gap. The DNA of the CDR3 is TGTGCCATCAGTGAGTCGAAGGCAGGGTTGGGTGAAGCTTTCTTT. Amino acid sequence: CAISESKAGLGEAFF.

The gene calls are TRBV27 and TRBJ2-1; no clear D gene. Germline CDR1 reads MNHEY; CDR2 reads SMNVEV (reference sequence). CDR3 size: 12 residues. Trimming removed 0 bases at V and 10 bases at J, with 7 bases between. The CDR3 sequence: CASSLSGREQFF. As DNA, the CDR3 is TGTGCCAGCAGTTTATCCGGAAGAGAGCAGTTCTTC.